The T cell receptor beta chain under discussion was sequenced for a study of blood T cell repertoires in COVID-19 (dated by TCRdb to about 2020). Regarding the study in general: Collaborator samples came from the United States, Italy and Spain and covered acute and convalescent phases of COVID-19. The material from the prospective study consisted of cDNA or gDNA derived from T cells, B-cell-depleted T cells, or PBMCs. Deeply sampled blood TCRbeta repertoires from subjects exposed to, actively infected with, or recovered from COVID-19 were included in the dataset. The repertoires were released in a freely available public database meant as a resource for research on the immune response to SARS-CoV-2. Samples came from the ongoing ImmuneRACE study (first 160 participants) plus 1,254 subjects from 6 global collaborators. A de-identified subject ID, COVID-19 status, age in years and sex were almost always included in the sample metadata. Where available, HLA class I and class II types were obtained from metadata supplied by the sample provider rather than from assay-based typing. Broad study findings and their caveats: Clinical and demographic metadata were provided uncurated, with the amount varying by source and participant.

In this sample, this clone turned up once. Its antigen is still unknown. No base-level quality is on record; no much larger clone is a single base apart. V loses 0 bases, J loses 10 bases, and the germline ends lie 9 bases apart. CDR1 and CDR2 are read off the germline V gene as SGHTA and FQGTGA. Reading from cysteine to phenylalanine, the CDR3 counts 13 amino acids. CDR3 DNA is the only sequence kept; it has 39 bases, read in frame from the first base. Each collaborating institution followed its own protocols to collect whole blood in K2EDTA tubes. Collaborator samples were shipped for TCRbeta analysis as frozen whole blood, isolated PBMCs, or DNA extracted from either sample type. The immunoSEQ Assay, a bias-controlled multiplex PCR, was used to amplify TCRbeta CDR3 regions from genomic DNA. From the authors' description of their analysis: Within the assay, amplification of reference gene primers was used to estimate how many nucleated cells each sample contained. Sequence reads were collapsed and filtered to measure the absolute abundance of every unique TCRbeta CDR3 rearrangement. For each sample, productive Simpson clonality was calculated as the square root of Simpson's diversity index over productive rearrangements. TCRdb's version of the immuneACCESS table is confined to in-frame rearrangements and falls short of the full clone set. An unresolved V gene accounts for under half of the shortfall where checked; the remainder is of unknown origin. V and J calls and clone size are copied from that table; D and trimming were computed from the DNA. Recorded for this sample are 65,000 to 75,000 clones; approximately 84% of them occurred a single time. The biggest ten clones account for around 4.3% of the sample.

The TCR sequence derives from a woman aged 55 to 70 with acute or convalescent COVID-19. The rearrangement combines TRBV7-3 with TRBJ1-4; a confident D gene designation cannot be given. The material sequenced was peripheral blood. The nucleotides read TGTGCCAGCAGCTTAACGCAATTCGGAAAACTGTTTTTT. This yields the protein CASSLTQFGKLFF.